This T cell receptor beta chain appears in the sequencing data of a study of T cells after yellow fever vaccination. At least ten counts were recorded for this clonotype. This CDR3 is 19 amino acids long. Germline values: CDR1 SGHTA, CDR2 FQGNSA. Deletions cut 0 bases from V and 8 bases from J, with 28 bases between. Production of TCR cDNA was by 5'RACE template switching, which also added a universal primer site and UMIs. TCRdb independently ran MiXCR on the 5' RACE reads; one entry per CDR3 protein. The sample lists hundreds of thousands of distinct CDR3 sequences, around 3.6% seen once, with 23% in the top ten.

The V gene is TRBV7-2, the J gene TRBJ2-5, with a weak D call TRBD2 (7 bases). The sequenced sample was PBMCs, obtained on the day of the yellow fever booster vaccination. The TCR was taken from a man between 18 and 29 years old who received the YFV17D yellow fever vaccine. CDR3: CASSLALGGRKARTRTQYF. DNA for the CDR3: TGTGCCAGCAGCTTAGCGCTCGGGGGGCGCAAAGCGCGTACCCGAACCCAGTACTTC.